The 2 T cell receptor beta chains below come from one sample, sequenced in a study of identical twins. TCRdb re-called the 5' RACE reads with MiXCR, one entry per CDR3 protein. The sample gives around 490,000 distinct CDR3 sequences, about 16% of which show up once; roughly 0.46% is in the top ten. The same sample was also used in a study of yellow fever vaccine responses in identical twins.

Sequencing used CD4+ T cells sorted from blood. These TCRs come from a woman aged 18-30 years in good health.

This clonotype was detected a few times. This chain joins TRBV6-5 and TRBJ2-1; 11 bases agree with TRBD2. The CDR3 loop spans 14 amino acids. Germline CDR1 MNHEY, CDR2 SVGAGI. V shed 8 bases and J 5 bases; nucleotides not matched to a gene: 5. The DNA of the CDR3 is TGTGCCAGCGGTTTAGCGGGAGGGAACAATGAGCAGTTCTTC. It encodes CASGLAGGNNEQFF.

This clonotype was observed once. The CDR3 protein is CSVSLKTYKRERYNEQFF. The CDR3 DNA reads as TGCAGCGTAAGCCTAAAAACTTATAAGCGGGAGAGGTACAATGAGCAGTTCTTC. The chain recombines TRBV29-1 with TRBJ2-1; 8 bases are shared with TRBD2. This CDR3 comprises 18 residues. Unmatched junction bases numbered 20, after V lost 6 bases and J lost 4 bases. Germline loops: CDR1 SQVTM, CDR2 ANQGSEA.